One sample yielded the 25 T cell receptor beta chains listed below, sequenced in a study of vaccination effects on CD4 cells after COVID-19. Expansion with viral peptide pools was applied to antigen-specific CD4+ T cells by the ViraFEST assay prior to sequencing. Following 10 days of culture, CD4+ T cells were isolated. The healthy vaccine recipients, who had no prior SARS-CoV-2 infection, showed negative nucleocapsid antibodies. Sequencing was performed with immunoSEQ multiplex PCR; in TCRdb, only in-frame clones are kept and a portion is missing. The sample carries approximately 25,000 clones, roughly two thirds recorded once. Their cognate antigens are unknown. The sequences come from CD4+ T cells from PBMCs cultured with SARS-CoV-2 spike peptides, collected before COVID-19 vaccination. The receptors come from a human donor who received a COVID-19 vaccine.

This clone was seen a few times. V gene TRBV5-1 combines with J gene TRBJ2-2; perhaps TRBD1 as D (6 bases). Trimming took 0 bases from V and 7 from J, leaving 16 bases between them. Germline CDR1 is SGHRS and CDR2 is YFSETQ. The CDR3 totals 16 residues. The CDR3 DNA follows: TGCGCCAGCAGCTTGGTGGGGGCGCGGTCAGGCGGGGAGCTGTTTTTT. It yields the protein CASSLVGARSGGELFF.

V is TRBV5-1 and J is TRBJ2-1; D is unresolved. Germline CDR1 and CDR2: SGHRS and YFSETQ. Deletions cut 2 bases from V and 5 bases from J, with 11 bases between. The CDR3 is 14 residues long. CDR3 protein: CASSFAETHNEQFF. In DNA form, the CDR3 reads TGCGCCAGCAGCTTTGCGGAGACCCACAATGAGCAGTTCTTC.

This chain connects TRBV4-1 to TRBJ2-6, with 11 bases identical to TRBD2. CDR1 MGHRA and CDR2 YSYEKL come from the germline V gene. With V trimmed by 5 bases and J by 0 bases, 9 bases remained unmatched. The CDR3 is made up of 19 amino acids. CDR3 in DNA: TGCGCCAGCAGCACCTTTACTAGCGGGGGAAGCTCTGGGGCCAACGTCCTGACTTTC. Residues: CASSTFTSGGSSGANVLTF.

This chain links TRBV30 with TRBJ2-2; 8 bases line up with TRBD1. CDR3 length equals 15 residues. The V segment lost 4 bases and the J segment 5 bases; nucleotides outside the gene matches: 9. Per the germline V gene, CDR1 is GTSNPN and CDR2 is SVGIG (reference sequence). The CDR3 nucleotides are TGTGCCTGGACCGCAGGGGGCGCAGGGACCGGGGAGCTGTTTTTT. Translating gives CAWTAGGAGTGELFF.

The chain links TRBV4-2 to TRBJ2-7; D gene ambiguous. Between the trimmed V and J ends, which lost 1 base and 3 bases, there was a span of 10 bases. Germline-derived CDR1 and CDR2 are LGHNA and YNFKEQ. The length of the CDR3 is 14 residues. The CDR3 DNA reads as TGTGCCAGCAGCCAAGCCCCGGGCGACTACGAGCAGTACTTC. It translates to CASSQAPGDYEQYF.

The chain employs TRBV19 and TRBJ2-2, with 8 bases lining up with TRBD2. V trimming: 3 bases; J trimming: 6 bases; junction bases outside the gene matches: 6. Germline CDR1 is LNHDA and CDR2 is SQIVND (reference sequence). The CDR3 consists of 15 residues. CDR3 nucleotides: TGTGCCAGTAGTATGGGTAGCGGGGCGGCCGGGGAGCTGTTTTTT. It is translated as CASSMGSGAAGELFF.

The chain couples TRBV6-5 to TRBJ1-2; D is uncertain. V shed 3 bases and J shed 0 bases, with 11 bases lying between them. The CDR3 runs 15 residues. Germline lookup yields CDR1 MNHEY and CDR2 SVGAGI. The CDR3 protein is CASSYDRYANYGYTF. Written as DNA, the CDR3 is TGTGCCAGCAGTTATGACCGATATGCTAACTATGGCTACACCTTC.

The chain carries TRBV14 and TRBJ1-6; a weak D match, TRBD1 (5 bases). The germline gives CDR1 SGHDN, CDR2 FVKESK. CDR3 length: 19 residues. V shed 1 base and J shed 1 base, with 17 bases lying between them. The CDR3 spells CASSQVSGQGFSYNSPLHF. In DNA form, the CDR3 reads TGTGCCAGCAGCCAAGTATCCGGCCAGGGTTTTTCCTATAATTCACCCCTCCACTTT.

The J gene is TRBJ1-1, the V gene TRBV6-5; 7 bases agree with TRBD1. This CDR3 contains 14 residues. Germline trimming cut 7 bases from V and 3 bases from J; bases unmatched to any gene: 8. Germline lookup yields CDR1 MNHEY and CDR2 SVGAGI. The CDR3 nucleotides are TGTGCCAGCAATGTACAGGGGACACACACTGAAGCTTTCTTT. This sequence encodes CASNVQGTHTEAFF.

The CDR3 loop reads CASSQDWASGRSSYNEQFF. The DNA of the CDR3 is TGCGCCAGCAGCCAAGATTGGGCTAGCGGGAGGAGCTCCTACAATGAGCAGTTCTTC. The chain has TRBV4-1 and TRBJ2-1; TRBD2 matches at 11 bases. This CDR3 has 19 amino acids. V gave up 0 bases and J gave up 0 bases; unmatched junction bases: 7. Germline lookup yields CDR1 MGHRA and CDR2 YSYEKL.

This clone has just a few counts. This sequence joins TRBV7-8 and TRBJ2-1, with D possibly matching TRBD2 (5 bases). The CDR3 runs 13 residues. V was clipped by 2 bases and J by 10 bases, with 12 bases between them. Germline loops: CDR1 SGHVS, CDR2 FQNEAQ. CDR3 DNA: TGTGCCAGCAGCTTATCCAGGACTCAGGAGCAGTTCTTC. Translating gives CASSLSRTQEQFF.

By its share, this clone is medium-sized. The gene calls are TRBV5-6 and TRBJ1-2, with D unresolved. The CDR3 is 12 residues long. Trimming left V 1 base short and J 5 bases short, with 6 bases between. Germline CDR1 reads SGHDT; CDR2 reads YYEEEE. The CDR3 DNA reads as TGTGCCAGCAGCTTGTTTTCATATGGCTACACCTTC. It translates to CASSLFSYGYTF.

The J gene is TRBJ2-4, the V gene TRBV19; 9 bases are shared with TRBD1. This CDR3 has 14 residues. Looked up from germline, CDR1 is LNHDA and CDR2 is SQIVND (reference sequence). J gave up 6 bases and V 5 bases, and 5 bases lay outside the gene matches. This CDR3 is CASSDRGYGNIQYF. The CDR3 nucleotides are TGTGCCAGTAGTGACAGGGGGTACGGAAACATTCAGTACTTC.

This chain connects TRBV10-3 to TRBJ2-3, with D maybe TRBD1 (5 bases). From germline, CDR1 is ENHRY and CDR2 SYGVKD. The CDR3 is 14 residues long. The V end was cut by 6 bases, the J end by 2 bases, with 12 bases between. The CDR3 region is CAISAGPDTDTQYF. The CDR3 bases are TGTGCCATCAGCGCAGGGCCCGACACAGATACGCAGTATTTT.

The gene calls are TRBV27 and TRBJ1-6, with D possibly matching TRBD1 (6 bases). V shed 3 bases and J shed 6 bases, with 15 bases lying between them. From germline, CDR1 is MNHEY and CDR2 SMNVEV (reference sequence). There are 16 residues in the CDR3. CDR3 nucleotides: TGTGCCAGCAGTTTCTTGGGGGGGCGAAGTAATTCACCCCTCCACTTT. This codes for CASSFLGGRSNSPLHF.

This rearrangement joins TRBV11-2 to TRBJ2-7; 7 bases fit TRBD1. The J segment lost 7 bases and the V segment lost 4 bases, leaving 13 bases of the junction unmatched. The germline gives CDR1 SGHAT, CDR2 FQNNGV. The CDR3 consists of 15 residues. CDR3 sequence reads: CASSSRRTGRWEQYF. CDR3 DNA sequence: TGTGCCAGCAGCTCCCGAAGGACAGGAAGGTGGGAGCAGTACTTC.

The chain recombines TRBV10-3 with TRBJ1-1; no reliable D call. The germline gives CDR1 ENHRY, CDR2 SYGVKD. The CDR3 runs to 14 residues. The V gene lost 5 bases and the J gene lost 3 bases, with 13 bases spanning the gap. CDR3 region: CAISREGGDTEAFF. The CDR3 DNA sequence: TGTGCCATCAGTAGGGAGGGAGGTGACACTGAAGCTTTCTTT.

The genes are TRBV6-5 and TRBJ1-5; D gene unclear. Germline lookup yields CDR1 MNHEY and CDR2 SVGAGI. Trimming pared 5 bases from V and 2 bases from J, leaving 13 bases between. This CDR3 has 15 amino acids. Here the CDR3 DNA reads TGTGCCAGCAGTAAAACACGGAGGGGCAATCAGCCCCAGCATTTT. Translated: CASSKTRRGNQPQHF.

This clone was observed a handful of times. V and J are TRBV19 and TRBJ2-3, with TRBD1 as a possible D gene (5 bases). The CDR3 runs to 13 residues. CDR1 and CDR2 (germline): LNHDA, SQIVND (reference sequence). The V end was cut by 3 bases, the J end by 4 bases, with 8 bases between. The CDR3, as DNA: TGTGCCAGTAGTATCCAGGGTTCAGATACGCAGTATTTT. Its translation: CASSIQGSDTQYF.

DNA for the CDR3: TGTGCCACCAGCAGAGCCGGGACTTTGATGGGCTACACCTTC. It encodes CATSRAGTLMGYTF. The chain employs TRBV15 and TRBJ1-2; perhaps TRBD1 as D (5 bases). CDR1 is LNHNV, CDR2 YYDKDF, per germline (reference sequence). This CDR3 comprises 14 residues. The ends were cut back, 1 base at V and 8 bases at J, with 14 bases in the middle.

The chain uses TRBV5-1 and TRBJ2-7; 8 nucleotides match TRBD2. The trim removed 0 bases at V and 2 bases at J, leaving 4 bases unmatched. CDR3 length equals 15 residues. Germline assignment: CDR1 SGHRS and CDR2 YFSETQ. The CDR3 sequence is CASSLDRLAPYEQYF. The CDR3, as DNA: TGCGCCAGCAGCTTGGATCGACTAGCGCCCTACGAGCAGTACTTC.

The table lists this clone with a few counts. This chain uses TRBV2 with TRBJ2-5; possible D gene TRBD1, 7 bases. Looked up from germline, CDR1 is SNHLY and CDR2 is FYNNEI. CDR3 size: 14 residues. Trimming took off 6 bases at V and 3 bases at J, with 14 bases between the two ends. The CDR3 DNA follows: TGTGCCAGCAGGGGCGGGACAGCAGAAGAGACCCAGTACTTC. Amino acid sequence: CASRGGTAEETQYF.

In its sample, this clone was seen once. V is TRBV4-2 and J is TRBJ2-5; either TRBD1 or TRBD2 may fit D (5 bases each). There are 14 residues in the CDR3. V lost 4 bases and J lost 1, with 10 bases in between. From germline, CDR1 is LGHNA and CDR2 YNFKEQ. The CDR3 sequence: CASSRDAPQETQYF. Written as DNA, the CDR3 is TGTGCCAGCAGCCGGGACGCGCCCCAAGAGACCCAGTACTTC.

A few counts support this clone. This chain joins TRBV24-1 and TRBJ2-2; a possible D gene is TRBD2 (6 bases). Trimming took 1 base from V and 2 from J, leaving 16 bases between them. CDR1 and CDR2 from the germline V gene are KGHDR and SFDVKD. The CDR3 runs to 18 residues. The CDR3 nucleotides are TGTGCCACCAGTGATTTTCGTGGGAGGCCCGATAACACCGGGGAGCTGTTTTTT. It yields the protein CATSDFRGRPDNTGELFF.

The chain couples TRBV5-5 to TRBJ1-6; D perhaps matches TRBD1 (5 bases). V was trimmed by 5 bases and J by 7 bases, leaving 19 bases between them. The CDR3 is 16 residues long. Germline V gene lookup returns CDR1 SGHKS and CDR2 YYEKEE (reference sequence). CDR3 residues: CASRPTLGTGNSPLHF. CDR3 coding DNA: TGTGCCAGCAGGCCCACACTCGGGACGGGAAATTCACCCCTCCACTTT.